What follows are 8 T cell receptor beta chains derived from one specimen sequenced in a study of blood T cell repertoires in COVID-19. Clones were read by immunoSEQ multiplex PCR, and TCRdb kept only the in-frame ones, dropping some. Among 150,000 to 200,000 clones listed, 70% to 80% were seen once. Sequencing input: PBMCs or T cells enriched from blood (not recorded which). The origin of the receptors is a man in his fifties or sixties who had been exposed to COVID-19.

The CDR3 nucleotides read TGTGCCAGTGGGGGCAAGCCCCAGCATTTT. Residues: CASGGKPQHF. This sequence joins TRBV28 and TRBJ1-5; a possible D gene is TRBD1 (6 bases). V lost 9 bases, J lost 8 bases, and 8 bases lay in between. From germline, CDR1 is MDHEN and CDR2 SYDVKM. The CDR3 loop spans 10 amino acids. The entire variable domain, with the rest obtained from reference TRBV28 and TRBJ1-5, is as follows: DVKVTQSSRYLVKRTGEKVFLECVQDMDHENMFWYRQDPGLGLRLIYFSYDVKMKEKGDIPEGYSVSREKKERFSLILESASTNQTSMYLCASGGKPQHFGDGTRLSIL.

The chain is built from TRBV6-2 or TRBV6-3 and TRBJ2-7, with D possibly matching TRBD1 (6 bases). CDR1 and CDR2 (germline): MNHEY, SVGEGT. CDR3 size: 13 residues. The V end was cut by 0 bases, the J end by 4 bases, with 7 bases between. CDR3 nucleotide sequence: TGTGCCAGCAGTTACTCTACAGGGTACGAGCAGTACTTC. It encodes CASSYSTGYEQYF.

There are a few counts of this clone. V and J are TRBV5-4 and TRBJ2-5, with 12 bases matching TRBD2. Germline trimming cut 4 bases from V and 3 bases from J; bases unmatched to any gene: 4. Germline-derived CDR1 and CDR2 are SGHNT and YYREEE (reference sequence). CDR3 length equals 15 residues. Here the CDR3 DNA reads TGTGCCAGCAGCCCGACTAGCGGGAGTGAAGAGACCCAGTACTTC. This gives the protein CASSPTSGSEETQYF.

This rearrangement joins TRBV9 to TRBJ2-1; possibly TRBD1 for D (6 bases). V was clipped by 3 bases and J by 5 bases, with 12 bases between them. The CDR3 is 14 residues long. CDR1 is SGDLS and CDR2 is YYNGEE in the germline V gene. CDR3 DNA sequence: TGTGCCAGCAGCGCCCCGACAGGAAACAATGAGCAGTTCTTC. This gives the protein CASSAPTGNNEQFF.

The chain combines TRBV19 with TRBJ1-2; TRBD1 matches 8 bases. V trimming: 4 bases; J trimming: 0 bases; junction bases outside the gene matches: 10. CDR1 is LNHDA and CDR2 is SQIVND in the germline V gene (reference sequence). The CDR3 runs 17 residues. The CDR3 DNA follows: TGTGCCAGTAGTACTGGACAGGGACCGGTAGCTAACTATGGCTACACCTTC. Amino acids: CASSTGQGPVANYGYTF.

In this sample, this clone turned up a few times. The chain is built from TRBV27 and TRBJ2-7, with 11 positions matching TRBD2. Looked up from germline, CDR1 is MNHEY and CDR2 is SMNVEV (reference sequence). The CDR3 totals 16 residues. With 5 bases clipped from V and 5 bases from J, the junction kept 11 bases outside the gene matches. The chain's CDR3 is CASSRALAGVINEQYF. CDR3 nucleotide sequence: TGTGCCAGCAGTCGTGCACTAGCGGGAGTTATCAACGAGCAGTACTTC.

The chain links TRBV29-1 to TRBJ1-2, with 7 nucleotides matching TRBD1. The CDR3 is made up of 14 amino acids. Germline CDR1 and CDR2: SQVTM and ANQGSEA. J was trimmed by 3 bases and V by 0 bases; bases with no gene match: 4. CDR3 sequence: CSVEDPDRDYGYTF. The CDR3 bases are TGCAGCGTTGAAGATCCCGACAGGGACTATGGCTACACCTTC.

V and J are TRBV5-1 and TRBJ2-7, with 7 bases that match TRBD1. The germline V gene encodes CDR1 SGHRS and CDR2 YFSETQ. The V gene end was trimmed by 6 bases and the J gene end by 6 bases; junction bases not matched to a gene: 12. This CDR3 has 14 residues. The CDR3 protein is CASTPGAGGSEQYF. In DNA, the CDR3 is TGCGCCAGCACCCCCGGGGCAGGGGGAAGCGAGCAGTACTTC.